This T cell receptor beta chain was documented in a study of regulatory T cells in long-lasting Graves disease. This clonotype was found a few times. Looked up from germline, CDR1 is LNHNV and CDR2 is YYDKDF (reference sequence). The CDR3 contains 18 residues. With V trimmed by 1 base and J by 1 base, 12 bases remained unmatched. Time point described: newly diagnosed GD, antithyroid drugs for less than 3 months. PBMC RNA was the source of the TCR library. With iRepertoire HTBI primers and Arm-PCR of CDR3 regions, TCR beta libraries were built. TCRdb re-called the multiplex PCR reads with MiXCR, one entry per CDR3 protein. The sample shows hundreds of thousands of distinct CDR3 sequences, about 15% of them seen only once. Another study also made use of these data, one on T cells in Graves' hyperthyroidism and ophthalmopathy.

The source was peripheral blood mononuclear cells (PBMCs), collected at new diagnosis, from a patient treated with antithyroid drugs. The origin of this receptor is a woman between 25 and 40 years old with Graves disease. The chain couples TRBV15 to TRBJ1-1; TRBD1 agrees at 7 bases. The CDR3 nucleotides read TGTGCCACCAGCAGAGGTTTGGACAGGCGAACCAAGAACACTGAAGCTTTCTTT. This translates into CATSRGLDRRTKNTEAFF.